This T cell receptor (beta chain) was profiled in a study of blood T cell repertoires in COVID-19. Across the study: Donors in the United States, Italy and Spain gave samples during acute or convalescent COVID-19.

Cohort assignment relied on participant-reported clinical history. This table comes from immunoSEQ multiplex PCR, and its TCRdb copy is limited to in-frame clones, with some not included. The sample has 400,000 to 500,000 clones, 88% seen once; the top ten hold 1.4% to 1.5%. V lost 1 base to trimming and J lost 0 bases; unmatched junction nucleotides: 14. The CDR3 sequence is 20 residues long. Germline V lookup: CDR1 MGHRA, CDR2 YSYEKL. This clone came up once. Sequenced material: PBMCs or T cells enriched from blood (not recorded which). The chain joins TRBV4-1 to TRBJ1-5; 8 nucleotides agree with TRBD1. This clonotype was obtained from a young woman who had been exposed to COVID-19. The CDR3 bases are TGCGCCAGCAGCCAAGTTGTTGCAGGGGGCTCATCCTATAGCAATCAGCCCCAGCATTTT. Its translation: CASSQVVAGGSSYSNQPQHF.